This T cell receptor beta chain was documented in a study of molecular identifiers for immune sequencing clone quantification. TCRdb independently ran MiXCR on the PCR reads; one entry per CDR3 protein. The table shows about 640,000 distinct CDR3 sequences, with about 20% occurring only once. The CDR3 sequence is 14 residues long. Germline loops: CDR1 LGHNA, CDR2 YSLEER. This clonotype was counted ten times or more. The junction does not match germline at one end; this may be a read error. The V call is TRBV4-3, the J call TRBJ1-1, with unresolved D. Sequenced: naive CD8+ T cells from blood, with Jurkat cell RNA spiked in. Sample subset: FACS-sorted CD8+CD4-CCR7+CD45RA+ naive T cells. The clonotype originates from a human donor in good health. Some libraries in this study had Jurkat cell RNA spiked in. CDR3: CASSQDRMNTEAFF. In DNA, the CDR3 is TGTGCCAGCAGCCAAGATCGTATGAACACTGAAGCTTTCTTT.